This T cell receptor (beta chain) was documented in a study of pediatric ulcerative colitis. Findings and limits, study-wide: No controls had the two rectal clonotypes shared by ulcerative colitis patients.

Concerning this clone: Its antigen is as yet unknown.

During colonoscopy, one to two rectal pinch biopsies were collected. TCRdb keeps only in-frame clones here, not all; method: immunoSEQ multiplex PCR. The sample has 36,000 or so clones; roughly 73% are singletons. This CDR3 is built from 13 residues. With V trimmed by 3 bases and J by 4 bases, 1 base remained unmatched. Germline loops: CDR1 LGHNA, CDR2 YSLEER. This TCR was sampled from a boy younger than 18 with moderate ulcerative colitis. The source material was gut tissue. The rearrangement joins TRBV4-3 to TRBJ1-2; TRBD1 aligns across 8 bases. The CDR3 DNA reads TGCGCCAGCAGCCAGGACAGGGCCTATGGCTACACCTTC. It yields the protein CASSQDRAYGYTF.